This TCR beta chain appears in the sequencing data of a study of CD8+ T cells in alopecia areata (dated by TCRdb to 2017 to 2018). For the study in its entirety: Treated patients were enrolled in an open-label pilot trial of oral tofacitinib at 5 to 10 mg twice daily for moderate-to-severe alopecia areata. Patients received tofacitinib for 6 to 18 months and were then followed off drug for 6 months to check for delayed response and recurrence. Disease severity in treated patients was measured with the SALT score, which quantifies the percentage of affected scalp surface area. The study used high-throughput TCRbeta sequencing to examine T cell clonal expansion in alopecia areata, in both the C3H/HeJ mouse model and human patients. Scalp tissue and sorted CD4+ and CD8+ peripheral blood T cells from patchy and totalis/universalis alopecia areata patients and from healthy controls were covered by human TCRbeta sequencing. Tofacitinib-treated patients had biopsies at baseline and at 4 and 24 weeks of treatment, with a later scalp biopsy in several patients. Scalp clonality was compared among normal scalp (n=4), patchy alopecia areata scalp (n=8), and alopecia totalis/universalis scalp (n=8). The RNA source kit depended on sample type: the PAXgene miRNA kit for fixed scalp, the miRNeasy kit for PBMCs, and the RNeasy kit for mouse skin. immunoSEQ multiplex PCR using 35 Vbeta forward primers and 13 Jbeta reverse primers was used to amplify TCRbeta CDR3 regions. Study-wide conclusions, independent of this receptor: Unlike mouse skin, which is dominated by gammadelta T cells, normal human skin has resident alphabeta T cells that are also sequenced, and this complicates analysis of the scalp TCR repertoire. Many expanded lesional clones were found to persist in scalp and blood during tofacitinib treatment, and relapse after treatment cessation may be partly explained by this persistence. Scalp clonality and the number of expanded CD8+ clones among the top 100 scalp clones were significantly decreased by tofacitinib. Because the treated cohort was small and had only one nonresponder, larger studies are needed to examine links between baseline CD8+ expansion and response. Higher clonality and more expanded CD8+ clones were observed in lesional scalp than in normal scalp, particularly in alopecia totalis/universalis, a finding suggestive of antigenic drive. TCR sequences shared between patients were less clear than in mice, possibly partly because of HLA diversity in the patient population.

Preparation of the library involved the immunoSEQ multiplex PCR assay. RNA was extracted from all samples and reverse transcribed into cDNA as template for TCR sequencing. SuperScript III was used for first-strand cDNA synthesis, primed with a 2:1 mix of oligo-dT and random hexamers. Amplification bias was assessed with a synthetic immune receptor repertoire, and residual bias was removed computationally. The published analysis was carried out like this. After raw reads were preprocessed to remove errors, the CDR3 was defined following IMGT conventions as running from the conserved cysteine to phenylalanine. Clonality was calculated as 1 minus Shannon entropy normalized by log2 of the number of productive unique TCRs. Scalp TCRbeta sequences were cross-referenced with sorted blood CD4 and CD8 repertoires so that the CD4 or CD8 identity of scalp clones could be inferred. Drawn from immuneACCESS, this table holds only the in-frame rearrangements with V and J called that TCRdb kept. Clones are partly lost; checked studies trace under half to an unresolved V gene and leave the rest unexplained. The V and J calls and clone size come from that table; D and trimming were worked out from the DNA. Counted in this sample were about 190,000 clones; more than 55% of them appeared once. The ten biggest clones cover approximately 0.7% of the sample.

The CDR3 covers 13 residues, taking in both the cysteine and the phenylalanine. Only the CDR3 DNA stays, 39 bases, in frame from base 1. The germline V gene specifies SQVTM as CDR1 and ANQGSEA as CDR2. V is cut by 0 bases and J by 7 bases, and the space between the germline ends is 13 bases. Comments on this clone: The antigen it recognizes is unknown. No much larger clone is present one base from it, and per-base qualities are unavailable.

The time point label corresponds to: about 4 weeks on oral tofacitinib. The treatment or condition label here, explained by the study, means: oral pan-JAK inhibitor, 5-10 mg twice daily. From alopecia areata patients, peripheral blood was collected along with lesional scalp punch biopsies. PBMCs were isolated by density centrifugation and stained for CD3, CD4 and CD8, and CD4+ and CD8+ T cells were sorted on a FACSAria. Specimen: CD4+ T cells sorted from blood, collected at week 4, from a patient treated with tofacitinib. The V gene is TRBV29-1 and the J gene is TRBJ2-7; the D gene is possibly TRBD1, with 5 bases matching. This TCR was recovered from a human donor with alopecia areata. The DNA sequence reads TGCAGCGTTGAAGATCGCGCCCAGGGAGAGCAGTACTTC. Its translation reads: CSVEDRAQGEQYF.